One and the same sample provided the 22 T cell receptor beta chains below, sequenced in a study of T cell clonality in common variable immunodeficiency. Method: immunoSEQ multiplex PCR; TCRdb's copy keeps in-frame clones and lacks some. Observed in the sample are approximately 81,000 clones, none of them singletons. Source material: peripheral blood mononuclear cells. Receptor source: a person aged 18 to 75 in good health.

This clone was detected a few times. Read sequence stops 3 residues before the CDR3 end, and the germline J gene provides the missing end. The rearrangement links TRBV7-8 to TRBJ1-2; possible D gene TRBD1, 6 bases. V was clipped by 5 bases and J by 3 bases, with 10 bases between them. CDR3 size: 13 residues. CDR1 is SGHVS and CDR2 is FQNEAQ in the germline V gene. CDR3: CASSNTGHYGYTF. The covered CDR3 bases are TGTGCCAGCAGCAATACAGGGCACTATGGC.

This clone was seen many times. With the read ending 3 residues before the CDR3 end, the germline J gene is used to fill in that end. J is TRBJ2-7 and V is TRBV6-1, with TRBD1 identical over 7 bases. The germline V gene has CDR1 MNHNS and CDR2 SASEGT. J lost 5 bases, V lost 3 bases, and 13 bases had no gene match. The CDR3 totals 16 residues. The DNA read from the CDR3 is TGTGCCAGCAGTGAGGTCCCACGACAGGGCCGCCACGAG. It specifies CASSEVPRQGRHE. The CDR3, in full, reads CASSEVPRQGRHEQYF.

This clone came up many times. The read finishes 3 residues shy of the CDR3 end, and the germline J gene is used to complete it. V is TRBV5-1 and J is TRBJ2-7; 7 bases line up with TRBD1. The CDR3 runs 16 residues. Losses at the gene ends were 0 bases for V and 1 base for J; bases not matched to a gene: 7. Germline CDR1 SGHRS, CDR2 YFSETQ. The CDR3 bases that were read are TGCGCCAGCAGCTTGGTCTACAGGGGCCGGTCCTACGAG. This encodes CASSLVYRGRSYE. The CDR3 in its entirety is CASSLVYRGRSYEQYF.

The table lists this clone with many counts. The CDR3 end falls 3 residues outside the read, so it is completed with the germline J gene. The genes are TRBV28 and TRBJ1-5; TRBD1 aligns across 12 bases. Germline assignment: CDR1 MDHEN and CDR2 SYDVKM. The CDR3 is made up of 17 amino acids. V shed 4 bases, J shed 6 bases, and the junction held 10 bases outside the gene matches. The DNA read from the CDR3 is TGTGCCAGCAGTTCGGTCTGGGACAGGGGGCAGGGTCAGCCC. This encodes CASSSVWDRGQGQP. The CDR3, in full, reads CASSSVWDRGQGQPQHF.

This clone was recorded at least ten times. The CDR3 is cut off 3 residues early in the read; its end comes from the germline J gene. This chain joins TRBV12-3 or TRBV12-4 and TRBJ1-4; 7 bases fit TRBD1. J gave up 4 bases and V 7 bases, and 12 bases lay outside the gene matches. There are 16 residues in the CDR3. The CDR3 here is CASTTDRDRDNEKLFF. The part of the CDR3 DNA that was read is TGTGCCAGCACCACAGACCGGGACAGAGATAATGAAAAA.

This clone was seen ten or more times. The read finishes 3 residues shy of the CDR3 end, and the germline J gene is used to complete it. The chain couples TRBV5-6 to TRBJ2-3; a weak D match, TRBD1 (6 bases). Germline CDR1 SGHDT, CDR2 YYEEEE. The CDR3 has 12 amino acids. The covered CDR3 bases are TGTGCCAGCAGCTTTCAGGGGTACACG. Translation: CASSFQGYT. The whole CDR3 region reads CASSFQGYTQYF.

This clone was seen a few times. The observed sequence ends 3 residues before the CDR3 terminus, with the missing tail filled in from the germline J gene. The chain recombines TRBV2 with TRBJ2-1, with 12 bases fitting TRBD2. Germline lookup yields CDR1 SNHLY and CDR2 FYNNEI. Germline trimming cut 4 bases from V and 7 bases from J; bases unmatched to any gene: 2. The CDR3 has 14 amino acids. CDR3 region: CASSGTSGRNEQFF. The DNA read from the CDR3 is TGTGCCAGCAGTGGAACTAGCGGGAGGAATGAG.

This clone showed up just a few times. The CDR3 end lies 3 residues beyond the end of the read and is filled in from the germline J gene. The genes are TRBV10-2 and TRBJ2-3; D assignment may be TRBD1 or TRBD2 (6 bases each). The CDR3 totals 14 residues. The germline V and J ends were trimmed by 8 bases and 2 bases, with 14 bases remaining between them. Germline V CDR1 and CDR2: WSHSY, SAAADI. The CDR3 reads CASGGTKYTDTQYF. The DNA read from the CDR3 is TGCGCCAGCGGAGGGACAAAATACACAGATACG.

This clone occurred many times. The missing CDR3 end, 3 residues past where the read stops, is filled in from the germline J gene. The chain links TRBV15 to TRBJ2-7; 13 nucleotides align to TRBD2. The junction had 4 bases not matched to a gene; V was cut back by 2 bases and J by 3 bases. The germline V gene has CDR1 LNHNV and CDR2 YYDKDF (reference sequence). The CDR3 contains 16 residues. The covered CDR3 bases are TGTGCCACCAGCAGAAGACTAGCGGGAGGCCGCTACGAG. Protein sequence: CATSRRLAGGRYE. The complete CDR3 sequence is CATSRRLAGGRYEQYF.

The sample holds many counts of this clone. From the germline J gene comes the end of the CDR3, since the read stops 3 residues before it. The chain links TRBV12-3 or TRBV12-4 to TRBJ2-3, with D possibly matching TRBD2 (5 bases). This CDR3 comprises 15 residues. Trimming took 3 bases from V and 7 from J, leaving 17 bases between them. The covered CDR3 bases are TGTGCCAGCAGTTTGAGTGCGGACTTAACATATACG. Protein sequence: CASSLSADLTYT. In full, the CDR3 is CASSLSADLTYTQYF.

With regard to this clone: The observed sequence ends 3 residues before the CDR3 terminus, with the missing tail filled in from the germline J gene. V usage is TRBV7-8 and J usage is TRBJ1-2, with D unresolved. CDR1 is SGHVS and CDR2 is FQNEAQ in the germline V gene. This CDR3 comprises 16 residues. V lost 0 bases and J 6 bases, leaving 17 bases between the germline ends. CDR3 in amino acids: CASSLALTGSKNGYTF. The part of the CDR3 DNA that was read is TGTGCCAGCAGCTTAGCCCTTACGGGGAGTAAGAATGGC.

This clone came up many times. CDR3 protein: CASSLDQRGMDTQYF. The sequenced part of the CDR3 DNA is TGTGCCAGCAGCTTGGACCAGAGGGGCATGGATACG. The chain has TRBV11-2 and TRBJ2-3; the D gene could be TRBD1 or TRBD2 (5 bases each). The DNA ends 3 residues before the CDR3 does, and the rest of the CDR3 is filled in from the germline J gene. The germline V and J ends were trimmed by 3 bases and 6 bases, with 16 bases remaining between them. The length of the CDR3 is 15 residues. From germline, CDR1 is SGHAT and CDR2 FQNNGV.

This clone showed up many times. The read ends 3 residues early relative to the CDR3; the germline J gene fills the gap. This chain connects TRBV6-2 or TRBV6-3 to TRBJ2-2; D is uncertain. The CDR3 runs to 13 residues. V dropped 7 bases and J dropped 1 base, with 7 bases sitting between them. Looked up from germline, CDR1 is MNHEY and CDR2 is SVGEGT. The CDR3 here is CASKLLNTGELFF. The sequenced CDR3 bases are TGTGCCAGCAAACTTTTGAACACCGGGGAG.

This clone was found a few times. The chain's CDR3 is CASSPSSLGGVGEQFF. The covered CDR3 bases are TGTGCCAGCAGCCCAAGCAGTCTGGGGGGTGTCGGTGAG. The chain recombines TRBV7-6 with TRBJ2-1; TRBD2 is a possible D gene (6 bases). The read finishes 3 residues shy of the CDR3 end, and the germline J gene is used to complete it. The CDR3 has 16 amino acids. CDR1 SGHVS and CDR2 FNYEAQ come from the germline V gene. Trimming shortened V by 5 bases and J by 9 bases, and 23 bases separated the two germline ends.

In this sample, this clone turned up many times. One end of the junction is discordant with germline, which a read error may explain. The same CDR3 can be traced to other DNA sequences in this sample. CDR3 loop: CASSDRKAEETQYF. CDR3 bases read: TGCGCCAGCAGTGACAGGAAAGCGGAAGAGACC. The chain recombines TRBV2 with TRBJ2-5; D may be TRBD1 (6 bases). The read comes to an end 3 residues before the CDR3 does, leaving the germline J gene to fill in the end. This CDR3 contains 14 residues. Per germline, CDR1 SNHLY and CDR2 FYNNEI.

This clone has a count of ten or more. The observed sequence ends 3 residues before the CDR3 terminus, with the missing tail filled in from the germline J gene. The V gene is TRBV5-1, the J gene TRBJ1-5; D unresolved. Germline-derived CDR1 and CDR2 are SGHRS and YFSETQ. The V gene lost 0 bases and the J gene lost 7 bases, with 17 bases spanning the gap. The CDR3 is 16 amino acids. The CDR3 DNA, read in part, is TGCGCCAGCAGCTTGGACGGCCGGGGATCTGGCCAGCCC. Translation: CASSLDGRGSGQP. The full CDR3 protein is CASSLDGRGSGQPQHF.

This clone appeared many times. The CDR3 is cut off 3 residues early in the read; its end comes from the germline J gene. The V gene is TRBV5-4, the J gene TRBJ2-7; 12 bases line up with TRBD2. This CDR3 spans 15 amino acids. V lost 4 bases and J lost 5; bases outside the gene matches: 7. Per the germline V gene, CDR1 is SGHNT and CDR2 is YYREEE (reference sequence). The chain's CDR3 is CASSHRTSGIHEQYF. The covered CDR3 bases are TGTGCCAGCAGCCACAGGACTAGCGGGATCCACGAG.

In its sample, this clone was seen many times. The read ends 3 residues early relative to the CDR3; the germline J gene fills the gap. The V gene is TRBV2, the J gene TRBJ2-7, with 7 positions matching TRBD1. The CDR3 is 13 amino acids. Germline assignment: CDR1 SNHLY and CDR2 FYNNEI. The V segment lost 7 bases and the J segment 3 bases; nucleotides outside the gene matches: 6. The sequenced CDR3 bases are TGTGCCAGCACCCGGGACAGCTTCTACGAG. Protein sequence: CASTRDSFYE. The entire CDR3 reads CASTRDSFYEQYF.

The table lists this clone with many counts. The read ends 3 residues before the CDR3 terminus; that terminus is restored from the germline J gene. This sequence joins TRBV7-3 and TRBJ2-3; 11 bases are shared with TRBD2. The germline V gene encodes CDR1 SGHTA and CDR2 FQGTGA. Unmatched junction bases numbered 10, after V lost 1 base and J lost 4 bases. The CDR3 runs to 18 residues. The DNA read from the CDR3 is TGTGCCAGCAGCTTAAGTACTAGCGGGAGCTTTGTGGCAGATACG. Its translation is CASSLSTSGSFVADT. In full, the CDR3 reads CASSLSTSGSFVADTQYF. The variable domain in full, with the rest retrieved from reference TRBV7-3 and TRBJ2-3, is GAGVSQTPSNKVTEKGKYVELRCDPISGHTALYWYRQSLGQGPEFLIYFQGTGAADDSGLPNDRFFAVRPEGSVSTLKIQRTERGDSAVYLCASSLSTSGSFVADTQYFGPGTRLTVL.

This clone came up many times. CDR3 bases read: TGCGCCAGCAGCTTAAACCTTTTACAGGGGGCTTACGAG. It specifies CASSLNLLQGAYE. The whole CDR3 sequence is CASSLNLLQGAYEQYF. The chain has TRBV5-1 and TRBJ2-7; 9 positions match TRBD1. With the read ending 3 residues before the CDR3 end, the germline J gene is used to fill in that end. Germline values: CDR1 SGHRS, CDR2 YFSETQ. V gave up 2 bases and J gave up 4 bases; unmatched junction bases: 10. The CDR3 consists of 16 residues.

This clone was recorded many times. From the germline J gene comes the end of the CDR3, since the read stops 3 residues before it. V is TRBV7-9 and J is TRBJ2-7; weak D call: TRBD1 (6 bases). CDR3 length equals 12 residues. CDR1 is SEHNR and CDR2 is FQNEAQ in the germline V gene (reference sequence). V was cut by 2 bases and J by 5 bases, with 7 bases left in between. The CDR3 sequence is CASSLQGNEQYF. CDR3 bases read: TGTGCCAGCAGCTTACAGGGGAACGAG.

This clone was recorded at least ten times. The read finishes 3 residues shy of the CDR3 end, and the germline J gene is used to complete it. V is TRBV19 and J is TRBJ1-5; D is possibly TRBD1 (6 bases). The germline V and J ends were trimmed by 1 base and 7 bases, with 14 bases remaining between them. Germline assignment: CDR1 LNHDA and CDR2 SQIVND (reference sequence). The CDR3 runs to 15 residues. Incomplete CDR3 DNA: TGTGCCAGTAGTATAGGGGGGCGGGGGAGCCAGCCC. Amino acids: CASSIGGRGSQP. In full, the CDR3 reads CASSIGGRGSQPQHF.